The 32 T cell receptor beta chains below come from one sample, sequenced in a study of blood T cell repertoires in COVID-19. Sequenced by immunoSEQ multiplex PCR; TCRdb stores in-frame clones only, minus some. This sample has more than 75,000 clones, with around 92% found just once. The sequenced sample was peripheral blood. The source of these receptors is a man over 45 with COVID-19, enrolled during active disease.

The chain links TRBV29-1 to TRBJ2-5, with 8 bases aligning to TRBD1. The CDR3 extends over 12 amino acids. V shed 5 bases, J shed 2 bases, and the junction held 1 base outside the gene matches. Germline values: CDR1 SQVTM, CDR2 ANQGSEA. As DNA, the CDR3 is TGCAGCGTTACAGGGGGGCAAGAGACCCAGTACTTC. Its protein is CSVTGGQETQYF.

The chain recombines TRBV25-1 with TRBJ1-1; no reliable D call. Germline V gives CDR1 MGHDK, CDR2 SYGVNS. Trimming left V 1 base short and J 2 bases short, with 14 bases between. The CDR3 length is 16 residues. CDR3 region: CASSELEDGINTEAFF. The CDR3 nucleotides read TGTGCCAGCAGTGAATTGGAAGACGGGATTAACACTGAAGCTTTCTTT.

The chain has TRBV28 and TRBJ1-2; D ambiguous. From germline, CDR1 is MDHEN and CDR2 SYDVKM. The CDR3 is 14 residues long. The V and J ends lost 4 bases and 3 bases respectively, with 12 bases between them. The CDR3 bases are TGTGCCAGCAGTTCGGGCTCCGGGGACTATGGCTACACCTTC. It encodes CASSSGSGDYGYTF.

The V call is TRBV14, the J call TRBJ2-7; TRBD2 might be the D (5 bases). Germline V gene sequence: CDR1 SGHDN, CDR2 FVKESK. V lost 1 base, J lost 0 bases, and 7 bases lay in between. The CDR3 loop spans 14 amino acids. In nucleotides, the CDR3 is TGTGCCAGCAGCCAAGGGACTGGCTCCTACGAGCAGTACTTC. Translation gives CASSQGTGSYEQYF.

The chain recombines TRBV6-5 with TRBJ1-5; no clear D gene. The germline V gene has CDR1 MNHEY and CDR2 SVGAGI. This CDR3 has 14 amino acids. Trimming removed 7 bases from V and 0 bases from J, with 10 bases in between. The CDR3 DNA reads TGTGCCAGCATCGATACTTATAGCAATCAGCCCCAGCATTTT. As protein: CASIDTYSNQPQHF.

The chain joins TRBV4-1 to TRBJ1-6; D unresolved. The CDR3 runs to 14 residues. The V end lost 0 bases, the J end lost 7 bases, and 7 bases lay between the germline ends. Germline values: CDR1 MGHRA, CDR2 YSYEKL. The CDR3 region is CASSQETQNSPLHF. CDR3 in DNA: TGCGCCAGCAGCCAAGAGACACAGAATTCACCCCTCCACTTT.

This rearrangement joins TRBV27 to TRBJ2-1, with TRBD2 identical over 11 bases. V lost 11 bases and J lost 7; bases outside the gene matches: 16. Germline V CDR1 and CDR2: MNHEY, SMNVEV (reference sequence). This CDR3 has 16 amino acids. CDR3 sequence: CAAAFSGGAFRNEQFF. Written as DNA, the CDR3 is TGTGCCGCTGCATTTAGCGGGGGGGCCTTCAGAAATGAGCAGTTCTTC.

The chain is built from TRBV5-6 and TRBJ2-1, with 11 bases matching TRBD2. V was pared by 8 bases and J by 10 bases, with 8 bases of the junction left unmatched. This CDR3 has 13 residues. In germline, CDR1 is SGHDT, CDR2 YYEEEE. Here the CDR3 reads CASGGLAAKEQFF. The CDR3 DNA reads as TGTGCCAGTGGGGGACTAGCGGCCAAAGAGCAGTTCTTC.

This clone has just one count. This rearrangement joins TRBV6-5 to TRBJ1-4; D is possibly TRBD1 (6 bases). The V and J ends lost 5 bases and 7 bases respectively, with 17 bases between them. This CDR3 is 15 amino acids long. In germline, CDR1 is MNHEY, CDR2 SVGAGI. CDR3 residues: CASSRFRGASEKLFF. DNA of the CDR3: TGTGCCAGCAGTCGCTTCAGGGGCGCCTCTGAAAAACTGTTTTTT.

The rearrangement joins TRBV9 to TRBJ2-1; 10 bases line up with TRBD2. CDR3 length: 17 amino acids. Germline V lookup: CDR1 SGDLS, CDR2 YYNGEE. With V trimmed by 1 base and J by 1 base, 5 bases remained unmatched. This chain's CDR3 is CASSVTSGESSYNEQFF. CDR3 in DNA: TGTGCCAGCAGCGTAACTAGCGGGGAGTCATCCTACAATGAGCAGTTCTTC.

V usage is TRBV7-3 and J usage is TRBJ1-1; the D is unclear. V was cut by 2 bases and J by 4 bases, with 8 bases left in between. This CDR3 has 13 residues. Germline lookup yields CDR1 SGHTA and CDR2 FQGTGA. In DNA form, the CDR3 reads TGTGCCAGCAGCTTATCCACATTCACTGAAGCTTTCTTT. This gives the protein CASSLSTFTEAFF.

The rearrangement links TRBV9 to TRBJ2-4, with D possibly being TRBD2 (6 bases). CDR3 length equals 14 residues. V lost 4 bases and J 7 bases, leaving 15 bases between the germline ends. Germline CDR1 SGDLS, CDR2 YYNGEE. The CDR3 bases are TGTGCCAGCAGCCCCTCAGGAGGGAGGAACATTCAGTACTTC. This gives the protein CASSPSGGRNIQYF.

CDR3 DNA: TGTGCCAGCAGACGGACAGGGGGCATTTGGTCACCCCTCCACTTT. Translating it yields CASRRTGGIWSPLHF. The chain combines TRBV27 with TRBJ1-6, with 11 bases matching TRBD1. The V and J ends lost 6 bases and 10 bases, in that order; junction bases with no gene match: 8. The CDR3 loop spans 15 amino acids. Germline V gene lookup returns CDR1 MNHEY and CDR2 SMNVEV (reference sequence).

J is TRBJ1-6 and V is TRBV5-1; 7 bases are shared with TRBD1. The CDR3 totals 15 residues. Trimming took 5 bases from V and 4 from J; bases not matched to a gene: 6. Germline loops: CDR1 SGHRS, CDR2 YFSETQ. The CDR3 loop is CASRRGTEYNSPLHF. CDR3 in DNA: TGCGCCAGCAGACGAGGGACAGAATATAATTCACCCCTCCACTTT.

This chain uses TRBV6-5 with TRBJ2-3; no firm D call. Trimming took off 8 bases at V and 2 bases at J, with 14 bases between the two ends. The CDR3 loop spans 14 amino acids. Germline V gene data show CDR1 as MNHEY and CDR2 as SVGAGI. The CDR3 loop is CASSEPYNTDTQYF. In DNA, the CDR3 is TGTGCCAGCTCCGAACCGTACAACACAGATACGCAGTATTTT.

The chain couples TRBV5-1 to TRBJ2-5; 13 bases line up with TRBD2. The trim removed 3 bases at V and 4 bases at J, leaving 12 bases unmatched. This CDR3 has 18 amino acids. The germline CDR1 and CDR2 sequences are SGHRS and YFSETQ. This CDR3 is CASSSGLAGARALETQYF. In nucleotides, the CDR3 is TGCGCCAGCAGCTCTGGACTAGCGGGGGCAAGGGCCCTAGAGACCCAGTACTTC.

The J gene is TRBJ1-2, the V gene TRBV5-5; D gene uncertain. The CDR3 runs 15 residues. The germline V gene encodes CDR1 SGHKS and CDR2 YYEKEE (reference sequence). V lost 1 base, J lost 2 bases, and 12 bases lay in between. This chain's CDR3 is CASSLSGGSNYGYTF. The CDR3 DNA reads TGTGCCAGCAGCTTGTCGGGCGGGTCCAACTATGGCTACACCTTC.

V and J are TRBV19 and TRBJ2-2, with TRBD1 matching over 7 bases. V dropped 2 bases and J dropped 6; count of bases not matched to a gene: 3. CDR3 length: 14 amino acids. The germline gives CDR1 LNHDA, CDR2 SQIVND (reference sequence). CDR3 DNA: TGTGCCAGTAGTATAAGTCAGGGGGCCGGGGAGCTGTTTTTT. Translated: CASSISQGAGELFF.

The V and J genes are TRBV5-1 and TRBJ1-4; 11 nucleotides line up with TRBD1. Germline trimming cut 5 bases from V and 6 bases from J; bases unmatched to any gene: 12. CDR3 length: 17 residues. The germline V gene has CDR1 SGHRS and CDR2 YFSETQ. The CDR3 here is CASRKKIPGQGDEKLFF. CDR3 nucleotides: TGCGCCAGCAGAAAAAAGATACCGGGACAGGGGGATGAAAAACTGTTTTTT.

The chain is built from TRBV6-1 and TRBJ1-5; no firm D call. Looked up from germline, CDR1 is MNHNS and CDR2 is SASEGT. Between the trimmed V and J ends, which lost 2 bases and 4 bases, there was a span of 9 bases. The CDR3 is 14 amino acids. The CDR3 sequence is CASSETRYNQPQHF. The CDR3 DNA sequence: TGTGCCAGCAGTGAAACACGATATAATCAGCCCCAGCATTTT.

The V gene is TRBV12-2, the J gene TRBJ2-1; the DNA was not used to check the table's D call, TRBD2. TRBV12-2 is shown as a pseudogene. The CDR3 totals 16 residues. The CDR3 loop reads CASRFSGGDLDNEQFF. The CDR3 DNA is TGTGCAAGTCGCTTTAGCGGGGGGGATCTAGACAATGAGCAGTTCTTC.

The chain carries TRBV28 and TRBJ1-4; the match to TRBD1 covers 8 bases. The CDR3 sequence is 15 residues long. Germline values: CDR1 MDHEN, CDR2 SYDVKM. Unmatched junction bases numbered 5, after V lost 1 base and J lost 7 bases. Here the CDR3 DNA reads TGTGCCAGCAGTTTATTGGGCAGGGGGCCTGAAAAACTGTTTTTT. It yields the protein CASSLLGRGPEKLFF.

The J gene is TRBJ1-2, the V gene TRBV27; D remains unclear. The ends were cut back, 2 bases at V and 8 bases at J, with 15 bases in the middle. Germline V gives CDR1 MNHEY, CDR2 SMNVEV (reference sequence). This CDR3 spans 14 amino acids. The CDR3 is CASSLLAGSPGYTF. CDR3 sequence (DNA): TGTGCCAGCAGTTTACTGGCAGGCTCACCCGGCTACACCTTC.

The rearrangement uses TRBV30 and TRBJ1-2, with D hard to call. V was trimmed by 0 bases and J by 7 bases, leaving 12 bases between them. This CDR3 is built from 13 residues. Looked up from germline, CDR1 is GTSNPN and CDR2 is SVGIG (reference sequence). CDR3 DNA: TGTGCCTGGAGTGTAGGGAGGTCAGGTGGCTACACCTTC. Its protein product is CAWSVGRSGGYTF.

CDR3 sequence reads: CAWSFGQLTYGYTF. The CDR3 DNA reads as TGTGCCTGGAGTTTCGGACAGCTTACCTATGGCTACACCTTC. This chain links TRBV30 with TRBJ1-2; a possible D gene is TRBD1 (6 bases). Germline V gene data show CDR1 as GTSNPN and CDR2 as SVGIG (reference sequence). Trimming left V 2 bases short and J 4 bases short, with 14 bases between. CDR3 length equals 14 residues.

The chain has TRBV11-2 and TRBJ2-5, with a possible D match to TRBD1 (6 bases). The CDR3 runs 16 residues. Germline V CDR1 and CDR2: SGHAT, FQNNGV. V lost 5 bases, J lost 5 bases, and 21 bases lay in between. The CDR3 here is CASSPAARGLRETQYF. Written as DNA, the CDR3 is TGTGCCAGCAGCCCGGCGGCCAGGGGTCTACGGGAGACCCAGTACTTC. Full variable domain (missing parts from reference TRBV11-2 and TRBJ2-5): EAGVAQSPRYKIIEKRQSVAFWCNPISGHATLYWYQQILGQGPKLLIQFQNNGVVDDSQLPKDRFSAERLKGVDSTLKIQPAKLEDSAVYLCASSPAARGLRETQYFGPGTRLLVL.

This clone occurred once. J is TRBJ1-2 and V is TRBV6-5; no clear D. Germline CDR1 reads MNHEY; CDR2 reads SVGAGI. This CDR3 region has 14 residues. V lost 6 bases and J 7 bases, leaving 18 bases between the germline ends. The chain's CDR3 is CASSSSGRPRGYTF. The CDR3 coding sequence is TGTGCCAGCAGCTCCAGTGGTCGCCCCCGTGGCTACACCTTC.

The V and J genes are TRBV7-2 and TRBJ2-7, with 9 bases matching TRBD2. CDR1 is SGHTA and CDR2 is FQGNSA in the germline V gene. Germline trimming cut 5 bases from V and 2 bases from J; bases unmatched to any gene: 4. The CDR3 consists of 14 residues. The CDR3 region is CASSHRGGAYEQYF. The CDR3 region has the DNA TGTGCCAGCAGCCATCGCGGGGGGGCCTACGAGCAGTACTTC.

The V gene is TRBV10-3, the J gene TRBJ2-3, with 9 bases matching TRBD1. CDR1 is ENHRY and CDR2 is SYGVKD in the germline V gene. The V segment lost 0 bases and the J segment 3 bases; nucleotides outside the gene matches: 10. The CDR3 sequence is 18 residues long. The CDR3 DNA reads TGTGCCATCAGTGAGTCCCCGGACAGGGGATTTTCAACAGATACGCAGTATTTT. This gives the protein CAISESPDRGFSTDTQYF.

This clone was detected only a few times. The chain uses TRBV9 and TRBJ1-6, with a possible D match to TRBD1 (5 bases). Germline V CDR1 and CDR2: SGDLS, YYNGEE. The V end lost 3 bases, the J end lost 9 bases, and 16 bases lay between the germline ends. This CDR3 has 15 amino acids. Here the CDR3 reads CASSETALGTSPLHF. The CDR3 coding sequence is TGTGCCAGCAGCGAGACAGCGCTGGGTACTTCACCCCTCCACTTT.

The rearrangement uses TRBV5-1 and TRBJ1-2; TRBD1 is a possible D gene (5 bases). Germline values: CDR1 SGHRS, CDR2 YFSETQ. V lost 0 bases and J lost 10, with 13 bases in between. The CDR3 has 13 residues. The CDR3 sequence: CASSLVGAFDYTF. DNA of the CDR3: TGCGCCAGCAGCTTGGTAGGGGCGTTTGACTACACCTTC.

CDR3 sequence: CASSIGWGLGTEAFF. The CDR3 region has the DNA TGTGCCAGCAGCATTGGGTGGGGCCTGGGCACTGAAGCTTTCTTT. The V and J genes are TRBV5-5 and TRBJ1-1; tentatively, D is TRBD1 (5 bases). The CDR3 runs 15 residues. V gave up 4 bases and J gave up 4 bases, with 17 bases separating them. The germline V gene has CDR1 SGHKS and CDR2 YYEKEE (reference sequence).